One and the same sample provided the 14 T cell receptor beta chains below, sequenced in a study of T cell changes during pregnancy in multiple sclerosis. Repertoires were generated with immunoSEQ multiplex PCR, while TCRdb's copy carries only in-frame clones and drops some. The sample includes about 36,000 clones, 90% to 95% of them seen just once. Material: CD4+ T cells from peripheral blood mononuclear cells, obtained in the third trimester of pregnancy. These receptors were taken from a female donor in good health, enrolled as a control in a pregnancy study.

The chain couples TRBV7-9 to TRBJ1-1, with D unresolved. Germline CDR1 is SEHNR and CDR2 is FQNEAQ (reference sequence). Trimming pared 0 bases from V and 6 bases from J, leaving 11 bases between. CDR3 size: 14 residues. As DNA, the CDR3 is TGTGCCAGCAGCTTAGCAGGAGCCCCTGCTGAAGCTTTCTTT. Its translation is CASSLAGAPAEAFF.

This clone was recorded only once. This chain uses TRBV6-5 with TRBJ2-7; no clear D gene. Germline V gives CDR1 MNHEY, CDR2 SVGAGI. CDR3 length equals 11 residues. The V end was cut by 10 bases, the J end by 2 bases, with 9 bases between. The CDR3 sequence is CATRIAYEQYF. Here the CDR3 DNA reads TGTGCCACCCGTATTGCCTACGAGCAGTACTTC.

The J gene is TRBJ1-5, the V gene TRBV7-2; TRBD1 is a possible D gene (6 bases). The CDR3 covers 16 residues. The V gene lost 5 bases and the J gene lost 1 base, with 15 bases spanning the gap. Germline V gene lookup returns CDR1 SGHTA and CDR2 FQGNSA. CDR3 sequence reads: CASSIRGSGSNQPQHF. CDR3 DNA sequence: TGTGCCAGCAGCATAAGGGGGTCGGGAAGCAATCAGCCCCAGCATTTT.

The V gene is TRBV11-3, the J gene TRBJ2-2; D is unresolved. Between the trimmed V and J ends, which lost 5 bases and 5 bases, there was a span of 6 bases. This CDR3 has 12 amino acids. Germline V gives CDR1 SGHNT, CDR2 YENEEA. The DNA for the CDR3 is TGTGCCAGCAGCCCTATTACCGGGGAGCTGTTTTTT. Translation gives CASSPITGELFF.

The rearrangement links TRBV18 to TRBJ2-6; D might be TRBD1 (5 bases). Trimming took off 3 bases at V and 2 bases at J, with 8 bases between the two ends. Germline-derived CDR1 and CDR2 are KGHSH and LQKENI. This CDR3 is built from 15 residues. CDR3 nucleotides: TGTGCCAGCTCACCGCAGGGCACTGGGGCCAACGTCCTGACTTTC. Its translation is CASSPQGTGANVLTF.

The chain recombines TRBV19 with TRBJ1-5; D ambiguous. V lost 8 bases and J 3 bases, leaving 8 bases between the germline ends. This CDR3 is built from 12 residues. Looked up from germline, CDR1 is LNHDA and CDR2 is SQIVND (reference sequence). Here the CDR3 DNA reads TGTGCCAGTGGCGGTTTCAATCAGCCCCAGCATTTT. Residues: CASGGFNQPQHF.

The V call is TRBV19, the J call TRBJ1-4; D is unresolved. The CDR3 contains 11 residues. V lost 8 bases to trimming and J lost 8 bases, with 9 bases between them. Germline V lookup: CDR1 LNHDA, CDR2 SQIVND (reference sequence). Here the CDR3 DNA reads TGTGCCAGTGGCCGTCGCGAAAAACTGTTTTTT. Encoded protein: CASGRREKLFF.

This clone was seen just once. The chain has TRBV7-2 and TRBJ2-5; 8 bases are shared with TRBD1. The CDR3 is 15 residues long. Unmatched junction bases numbered 10, after V lost 5 bases and J lost 5 bases. Germline CDR1 is SGHTA and CDR2 is FQGNSA. CDR3 DNA sequence: TGTGCCAGCAGCCAAGGACAGGGTCCGTGGGAGACCCAGTACTTC. This encodes CASSQGQGPWETQYF.

Regarding this clone: At one boundary the junction diverges from the germline segment, which might be a read error. The chain links TRBV4-2 to TRBJ2-5; no firm D call. Germline V gene data show CDR1 as LGHNA and CDR2 as YNFKEQ. CDR3 length: 14 residues. As DNA, the CDR3 is TGTGCCAGCAGCCAAGATAGTGGGCTTCCCAATGCCAACTTC. Amino acids: CASSQDSGLPNANF.

This clone was counted between two and nine times. The rearrangement links TRBV11-2 to TRBJ2-2; tentatively, D is TRBD1 (5 bases). V lost 2 bases, J lost 7 bases, and 14 bases lay in between. The germline V gene encodes CDR1 SGHAT and CDR2 FQNNGV. The CDR3 covers 15 residues. The CDR3 nucleotides are TGTGCCAGCAGCTTAAGGGGATCTGGCGGCGGGGAGCTGTTTTTT. Translation: CASSLRGSGGGELFF.

The chain recombines TRBV28 with TRBJ2-7, with a weak D call TRBD1 (5 bases). The CDR3 is 13 amino acids. Germline V gene sequence: CDR1 MDHEN, CDR2 SYDVKM. V lost 7 bases, J lost 3 bases, and 13 bases lay in between. In nucleotides, the CDR3 is TGTGCCAGCAAAAGGGGCTTGTACTACGAGCAGTACTTC. Its translation: CASKRGLYYEQYF.

V usage is TRBV29-1 and J usage is TRBJ2-7, with 7 bases fitting TRBD1. The CDR3 is 14 amino acids. Germline CDR1 is SQVTM and CDR2 is ANQGSEA. The V and J ends lost 4 bases and 3 bases, in that order; junction bases with no gene match: 9. For the CDR3, the DNA is TGCAGCGTTGGGGTGAGGGGGCAGAGCTACGAGCAGTACTTC. Translation: CSVGVRGQSYEQYF.

This clone showed up just once. This chain connects TRBV6-5 to TRBJ2-3, with 7 bases matching TRBD1. This CDR3 contains 13 residues. Germline V gene sequence: CDR1 MNHEY, CDR2 SVGAGI. J lost 4 bases, V lost 3 bases, and 1 base had no gene match. Written as DNA, the CDR3 is TGTGCCAGCAGTTATCAGGGGGCAGATACGCAGTATTTT. This encodes CASSYQGADTQYF.

This clone has a single count. The chain combines TRBV4-2 with TRBJ2-1, with D perhaps matching TRBD1 (5 bases). Trimming stripped 5 bases from V and 4 bases from J, with 15 bases between. Germline lookup yields CDR1 LGHNA and CDR2 YNFKEQ. The CDR3 spans 15 residues. The chain's CDR3 is CASSYRGGDYNEQFF. In nucleotides, the CDR3 is TGTGCCAGCAGCTATAGGGGTGGGGATTACAATGAGCAGTTCTTC.